These T cell receptor beta chains were read from a single sample in a study of cytomegalovirus exposure and HLA in healthy donors. Measured with immunoSEQ multiplex PCR; TCRdb has only the in-frame clones, and not every one. The sample lists under 200,000 clones, roughly nine tenths occurring once. Sequencing input: PBMCs. Receptors originate from a woman in her twenties or thirties in good health and CMV-seronegative. The CDR3 runs from the conserved cysteine through the conserved F or W. Each record gives: clone size, J gene, V gene, D gene, CDR3 protein, CDR3 DNA. D genes are given only for firm matches. Size tells how often a clone was seen (once, few, many) or the class of an expanded clone, and some rows leave it out.

size: -
J: TRBJ2-1
V: TRBV7-3
D: -
CDR3: CASSTTQGKRQFF
DNA: TGTGCCAGCAGCACCACGCAGGGTAAGCGGCAGTTCTTC

size: -
J: TRBJ1-1
V: TRBV28
D: -
CDR3: CASMQTLNTEAFF
DNA: TGTGCCAGCATGCAGACACTGAACACTGAAGCTTTCTTT

size: -
J: TRBJ2-3
V: TRBV27
D: -
CDR3: CASSISGDTQYF
DNA: TGTGCCAGCAGTATCTCAGGGGATACGCAGTATTTT

size: -
J: TRBJ1-1
V: TRBV5-1
D: -
CDR3: CASSFGENTEAFF
DNA: TGCGCCAGCAGCTTCGGGGAGAACACTGAAGCTTTCTTT

size: -
J: TRBJ2-7
V: TRBV9
D: -
CDR3: CASSGRPDGTNYEQYF
DNA: TGTGCCAGCAGCGGACGCCCGGACGGAACAAACTACGAGCAGTACTTC

size: -
J: TRBJ2-2
V: TRBV6-5
D: TRBD2
CDR3: CASSSGRNTGELFF
DNA: TGTGCCAGCAGCAGCGGGAGGAACACCGGGGAGCTGTTTTTT

size: once
J: TRBJ2-3
V: TRBV5-1
D: TRBD2
CDR3: CASQKLAGGIDTQYF
DNA: TGCGCCAGTCAGAAGCTAGCGGGAGGGATAGATACGCAGTATTTT

size: -
J: TRBJ2-1
V: TRBV7-3
D: TRBD1
CDR3: CASSSAGTGSANEQFF
DNA: TGTGCCAGCAGCTCCGCCGGGACAGGGTCGGCCAATGAGCAGTTCTTC

size: few
J: TRBJ1-2
V: TRBV9
D: -
CDR3: CASSVGASGYTF
DNA: TGTGCCAGCAGCGTTGGGGCTAGTGGCTACACCTTC

size: -
J: TRBJ1-6
V: TRBV5-1
D: -
CDR3: CASSLAPREIYNSPLHF
DNA: TGCGCCAGCAGCTTGGCCCCGCGGGAGATCTATAATTCACCCCTCCACTTT

size: -
J: TRBJ2-1
V: TRBV28
D: -
CDR3: CASSIAVSYNEQFF
DNA: TGTGCCAGCAGTATAGCGGTCTCCTACAATGAGCAGTTCTTC

size: -
J: TRBJ2-7
V: TRBV29-1
D: TRBD1
CDR3: CSVGTGPFYEQYF
DNA: TGCAGCGTTGGGACAGGCCCCTTCTACGAGCAGTACTTC

size: -
J: TRBJ2-1
V: TRBV19
D: -
CDR3: CASSSRTRTYNEQFF
DNA: TGTGCCAGTAGTTCGAGGACGAGAACCTACAATGAGCAGTTCTTC

size: -
J: TRBJ2-4
V: TRBV7-2
D: TRBD2
CDR3: CASSNGTSGSSKNIQYF
DNA: TGTGCCAGCAGCAACGGGACTAGCGGGAGTTCAAAAAACATTCAGTACTTC

size: -
J: TRBJ2-1
V: TRBV29-1
D: TRBD2
CDR3: CSVTGLAGGRTYNEQFF
DNA: TGCAGCGTTACAGGACTAGCGGGGGGGCGGACCTACAATGAGCAGTTCTTC

size: few
J: TRBJ2-7
V: TRBV10-1
D: TRBD2
CDR3: CASTQRGGLNEQYF
DNA: TGCGCCAGCACTCAGCGGGGGGGCCTGAACGAGCAGTACTTC

size: -
J: TRBJ1-1
V: TRBV9
D: -
CDR3: CASSVIVQINTEAFF
DNA: TGTGCCAGCAGCGTAATTGTCCAGATTAACACTGAAGCTTTCTTT